Below, 2 T cell receptor beta chains from the same sample are listed, as sequenced in a study of blood T cell repertoires in COVID-19. Assay: immunoSEQ multiplex PCR; the TCRdb copy retains only in-frame clones and omits some. The table records 250,000 to 350,000 clones, 65% to 85% of them present only once. The specimen sequenced was peripheral blood. These receptors were collected from a person aged 70 to 85 with COVID-19, enrolled during active disease.

V and J are TRBV4-1 and TRBJ2-1; D is unclear. Trimming took 3 bases from V and 0 from J, leaving 6 bases between them. The CDR3 sequence is 14 residues long. Germline V CDR1 and CDR2: MGHRA, YSYEKL. The CDR3 region is CASSQSNSYNEQFF. CDR3 sequence (DNA): TGCGCCAGCAGCCAGTCTAACTCCTACAATGAGCAGTTCTTC.

This clone was recorded only once. The chain carries TRBV28 and TRBJ2-4, with D tentatively TRBD2 (7 bases). Trimming cost V 8 bases and J 8 bases, with 16 bases left between them. The length of the CDR3 is 13 residues. CDR1 and CDR2 from the germline V gene are MDHEN and SYDVKM. The CDR3 spells CASVGGAWDIQYF. The CDR3 DNA is TGTGCCAGCGTAGGGGGGGCTTGGGACATTCAGTACTTC. The full variable domain, in which reference TRBV28 and TRBJ2-4 provide the parts outside the CDR3, is DVKVTQSSRYLVKRTGEKVFLECVQDMDHENMFWYRQDPGLGLRLIYFSYDVKMKEKGDIPEGYSVSREKKERFSLILESASTNQTSMYLCASVGGAWDIQYFGAGTRLSVL.